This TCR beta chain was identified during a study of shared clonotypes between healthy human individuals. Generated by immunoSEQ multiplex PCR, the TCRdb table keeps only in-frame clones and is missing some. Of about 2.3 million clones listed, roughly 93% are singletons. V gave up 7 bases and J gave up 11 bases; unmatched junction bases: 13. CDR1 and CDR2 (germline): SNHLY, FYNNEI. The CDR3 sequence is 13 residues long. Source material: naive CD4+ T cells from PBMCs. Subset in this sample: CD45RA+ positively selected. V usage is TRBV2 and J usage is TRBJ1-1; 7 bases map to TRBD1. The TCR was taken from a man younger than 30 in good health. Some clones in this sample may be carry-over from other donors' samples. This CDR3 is CASKGQPETRAFF. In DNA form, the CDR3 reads TGTGCCAGCAAGGGACAGCCCGAAACTAGGGCTTTCTTT.